The entry that follows covers one T cell receptor beta chain sequence. PCR was performed using 60 Vbeta and 13 Jbeta primers. Here immunoSEQ multiplex PCR was the method, and the copy in TCRdb shows in-frame clones only, minus some. The repertoire holds 200,000 or so clones, with 75% to 90% as singletons. V was clipped by 4 bases and J by 0 bases, with 7 bases between them. Germline V gene data show CDR1 as SGHNT and CDR2 as YENEEA. The CDR3 loop spans 14 amino acids. The entry originates in a study of cytomegalovirus exposure and HLA in healthy donors. The sequence was obtained from a woman aged 18-29 years in good health and CMV-seronegative. The genes are TRBV11-3 and TRBJ1-3, with D uncertain. Sequencing was performed on PBMCs. This CDR3 is CASSSSGSGNTIYF. In DNA, the CDR3 is TGTGCCAGCAGCTCCAGTGGCTCTGGAAACACCATATATTTT.